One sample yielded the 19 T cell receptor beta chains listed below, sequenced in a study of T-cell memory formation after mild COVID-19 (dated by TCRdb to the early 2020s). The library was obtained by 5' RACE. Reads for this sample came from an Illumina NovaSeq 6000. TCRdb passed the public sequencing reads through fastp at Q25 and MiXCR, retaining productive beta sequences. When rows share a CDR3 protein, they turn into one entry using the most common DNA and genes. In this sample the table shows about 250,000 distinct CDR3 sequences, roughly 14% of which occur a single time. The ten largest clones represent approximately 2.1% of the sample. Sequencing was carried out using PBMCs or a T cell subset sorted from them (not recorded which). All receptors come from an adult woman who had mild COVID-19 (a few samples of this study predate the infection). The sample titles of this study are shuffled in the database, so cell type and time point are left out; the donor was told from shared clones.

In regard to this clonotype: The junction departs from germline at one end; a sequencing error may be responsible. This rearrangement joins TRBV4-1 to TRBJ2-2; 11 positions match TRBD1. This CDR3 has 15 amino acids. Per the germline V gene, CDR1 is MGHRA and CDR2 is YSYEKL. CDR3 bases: TGCGCCAGCAGCCTCGGACAGGGGGCGACCGGGGAGCTGTATTTT. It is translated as CASSLGQGATGELYF.

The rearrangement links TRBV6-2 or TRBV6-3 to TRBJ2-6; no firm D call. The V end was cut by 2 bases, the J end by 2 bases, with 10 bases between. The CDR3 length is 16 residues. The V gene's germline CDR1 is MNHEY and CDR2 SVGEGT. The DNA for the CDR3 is TGTGCCAGCAGTTACGAAGCTCCTCCTGGGGCCAACGTCCTGACTTTC. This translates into CASSYEAPPGANVLTF.

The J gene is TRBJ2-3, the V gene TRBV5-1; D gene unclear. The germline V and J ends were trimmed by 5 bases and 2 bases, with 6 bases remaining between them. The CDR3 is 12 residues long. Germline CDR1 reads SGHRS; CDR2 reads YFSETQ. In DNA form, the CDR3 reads TGCGCCAGCAGTCGGAACACAGATACGCAGTATTTT. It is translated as CASSRNTDTQYF. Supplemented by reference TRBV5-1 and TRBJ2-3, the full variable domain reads KAGVTQTPRYLIKTRGQQVTLSCSPISGHRSVSWYQQTPGQGLQFLFEYFSETQRNKGNFPGRFSGRQFSNSRSEMNVSTLELGDSALYLCASSRNTDTQYFGPGTRLTVL.

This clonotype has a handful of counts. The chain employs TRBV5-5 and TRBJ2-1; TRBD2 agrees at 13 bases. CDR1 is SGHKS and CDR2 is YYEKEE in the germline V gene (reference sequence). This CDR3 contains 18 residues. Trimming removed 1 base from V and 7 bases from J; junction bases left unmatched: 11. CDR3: CASSLRRLGLAGDNEQFF. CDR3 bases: TGTGCCAGCAGCTTGAGGCGGTTAGGACTAGCGGGAGATAATGAGCAGTTCTTC.

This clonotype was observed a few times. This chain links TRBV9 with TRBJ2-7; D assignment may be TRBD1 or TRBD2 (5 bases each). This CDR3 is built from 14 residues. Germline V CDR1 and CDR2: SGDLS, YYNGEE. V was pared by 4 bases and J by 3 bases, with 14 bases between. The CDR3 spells CASSPRDGYYEQYF. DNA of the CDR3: TGTGCCAGCAGCCCCCGGGACGGATACTACGAGCAGTACTTC.

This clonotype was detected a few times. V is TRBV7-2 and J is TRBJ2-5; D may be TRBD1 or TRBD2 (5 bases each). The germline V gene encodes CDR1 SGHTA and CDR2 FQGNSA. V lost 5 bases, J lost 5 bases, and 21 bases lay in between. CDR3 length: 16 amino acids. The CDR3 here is CASSPVHSAWGETQYF. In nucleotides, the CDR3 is TGTGCCAGCAGCCCAGTCCACTCTGCATGGGGGGAGACCCAGTACTTC.

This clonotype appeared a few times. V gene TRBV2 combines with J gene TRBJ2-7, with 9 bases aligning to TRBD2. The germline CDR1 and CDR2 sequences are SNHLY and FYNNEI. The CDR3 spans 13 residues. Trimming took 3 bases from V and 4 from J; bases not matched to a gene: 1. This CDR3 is CASSEREGYEQYF. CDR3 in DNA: TGTGCCAGCAGTGAGCGGGAGGGTTACGAGCAGTACTTC.

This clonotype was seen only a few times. In nucleotides, the CDR3 is TGCAGCGCCCTAGGACAGGGATTGAATGAAAAACTGTTTTTT. It specifies CSALGQGLNEKLFF. The gene calls are TRBV29-1 and TRBJ1-4; 8 nucleotides match TRBD1. The V gene end was trimmed by 7 bases and the J gene end by 5 bases; junction bases not matched to a gene: 9. The CDR3 runs 14 residues. Germline V gives CDR1 SQVTM, CDR2 ANQGSEA.

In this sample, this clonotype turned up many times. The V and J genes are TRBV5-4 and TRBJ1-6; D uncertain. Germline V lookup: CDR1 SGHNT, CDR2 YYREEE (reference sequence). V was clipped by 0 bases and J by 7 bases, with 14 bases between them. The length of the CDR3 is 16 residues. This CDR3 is CASSLDPTLANSPLHF. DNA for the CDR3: TGTGCCAGCAGCTTGGACCCGACCCTCGCAAATTCACCCCTCCACTTT.

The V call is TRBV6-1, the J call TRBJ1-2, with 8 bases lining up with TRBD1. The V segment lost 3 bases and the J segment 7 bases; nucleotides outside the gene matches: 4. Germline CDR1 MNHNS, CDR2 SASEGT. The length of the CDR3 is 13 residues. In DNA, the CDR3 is TGTGCCAGCAGTGACCAGGGGGCGCGTGGCTACACCTTC. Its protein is CASSDQGARGYTF.

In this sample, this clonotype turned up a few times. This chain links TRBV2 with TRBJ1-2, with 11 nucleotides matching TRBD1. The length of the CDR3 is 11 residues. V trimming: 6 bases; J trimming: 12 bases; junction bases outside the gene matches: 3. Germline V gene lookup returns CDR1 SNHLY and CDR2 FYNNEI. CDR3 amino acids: CASRGQGENTF. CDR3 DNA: TGTGCCAGCAGGGGACAGGGGGAAAACACCTTC.

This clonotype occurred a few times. The CDR3 region has the DNA TGTGCCACCAGCAGAGTCGGAGAGACCCAGTACTTC. Translating gives CATSRVGETQYF. The chain combines TRBV15 with TRBJ2-5; D is uncertain. The V gene's germline CDR1 is LNHNV and CDR2 YYDKDF (reference sequence). This CDR3 has 12 residues. V was pared by 1 base and J by 4 bases, with 4 bases between.

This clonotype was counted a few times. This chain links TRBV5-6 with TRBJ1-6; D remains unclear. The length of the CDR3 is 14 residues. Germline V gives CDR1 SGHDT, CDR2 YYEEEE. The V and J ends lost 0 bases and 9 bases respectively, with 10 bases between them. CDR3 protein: CASSLGTTPSPLHF. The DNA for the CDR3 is TGTGCCAGCAGCTTGGGTACCACGCCTTCACCCCTCCACTTT.

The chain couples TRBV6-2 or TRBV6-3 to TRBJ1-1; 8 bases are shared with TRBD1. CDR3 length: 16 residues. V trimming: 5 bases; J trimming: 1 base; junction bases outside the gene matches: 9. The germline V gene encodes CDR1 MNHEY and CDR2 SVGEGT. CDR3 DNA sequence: TGTGCCAGCAGTAGTACCCGTGGACAGGGGAACACTGAAGCTTTCTTT. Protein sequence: CASSSTRGQGNTEAFF.

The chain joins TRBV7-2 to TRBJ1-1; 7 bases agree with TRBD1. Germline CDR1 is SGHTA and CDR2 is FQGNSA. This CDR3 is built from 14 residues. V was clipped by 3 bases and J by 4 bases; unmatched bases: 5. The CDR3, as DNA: TGTGCCAGCAGCTTGACAGGGTCGGGCACTGAAGCTTTCTTT. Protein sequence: CASSLTGSGTEAFF.

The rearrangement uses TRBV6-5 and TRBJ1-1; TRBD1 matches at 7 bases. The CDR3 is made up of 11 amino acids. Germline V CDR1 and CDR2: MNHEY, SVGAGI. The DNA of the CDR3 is TGTGCTACAGGGGAGGGCACTGAAGCTTTCTTT. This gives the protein CATGEGTEAFF.

In DNA, the CDR3 is TGCAGTGCTAGGGACAGGGGGCGAAATGAGCAGTTCTTC. As protein: CSARDRGRNEQFF. The chain carries TRBV20-1 and TRBJ2-1; 11 bases fit TRBD1. CDR1 and CDR2 (germline): DFQATT, SNEGSKA (reference sequence). J was trimmed by 7 bases and V by 3 bases; bases with no gene match: 2. The length of the CDR3 is 13 residues.

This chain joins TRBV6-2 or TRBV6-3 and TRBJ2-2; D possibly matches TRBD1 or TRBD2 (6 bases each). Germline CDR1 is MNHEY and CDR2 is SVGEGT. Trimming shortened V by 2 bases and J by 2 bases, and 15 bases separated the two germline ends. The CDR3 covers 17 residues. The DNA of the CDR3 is TGTGCCAGCAGTTACGTTAGGGGGGCGGATAACACCGGGGAGCTGTTTTTT. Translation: CASSYVRGADNTGELFF.

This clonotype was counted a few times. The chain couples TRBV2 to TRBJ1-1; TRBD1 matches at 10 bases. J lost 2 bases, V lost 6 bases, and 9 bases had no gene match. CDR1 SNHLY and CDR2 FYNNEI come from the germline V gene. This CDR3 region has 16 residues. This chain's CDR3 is CASSTPRTGGNTEAFF. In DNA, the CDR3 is TGTGCCAGCAGCACCCCGAGGACAGGGGGTAACACTGAAGCTTTCTTT.